This T cell receptor (beta chain) was documented in a study of blood T cell repertoires in COVID-19. Data came from immunoSEQ multiplex PCR; TCRdb stores just in-frame clones and leaves some out. Altogether under 200,000 clones are present, around 90% being singletons, with the ten largest covering 3% to 4.5%. The germline V gene has CDR1 KGHDR and CDR2 SFDVKD. With 4 bases clipped from V and 5 bases from J, the junction kept 8 bases outside the gene matches. CDR3 length: 15 amino acids. The origin of this receptor is a woman aged 60 to 75 who had recovered from COVID-19. The rearrangement uses TRBV24-1 and TRBJ2-5, with 8 nucleotides matching TRBD1. Material for sequencing was peripheral blood. CDR3 in DNA: TGTGCCACCAGTGACCCTCAGGGGGCCGGGGAGACCCAGTACTTC. It translates to CATSDPQGAGETQYF.